Below, one TCR beta chain is given with its context. Looked up from germline, CDR1 is DFQATT and CDR2 is SNEGSKA (reference sequence). The CDR3 runs to 15 residues. Reprocessing the 5' RACE reads, TCRdb reports a single entry for every CDR3 protein and omits DNA. The sample shows 420,000 or so distinct CDR3 sequences, and 2% to 3% sits with its ten largest clones. The data stem from a study of monozygotic twins with inflammatory bowel disease. The chain joins TRBV20-1 to TRBJ2-1. Material for sequencing was blood. This TCR came from a human donor with ulcerative colitis or Crohn's disease, or a healthy co-twin of an affected twin (not recorded which). The CDR3 is CSAIAVTSSYNEQFF.